These 24 T cell receptor beta chains originate from one sample sequenced in a study of long-term antiretroviral therapy in people with HIV. The immunoSEQ assay was v3.0, run at survey level. TCRdb's table, derived via immunoSEQ multiplex PCR, lists solely in-frame clones and lacks some. The table lists 25,000 to 35,000 clones, around nine tenths of them singletons. Sequences were derived from unsorted PBMCs, sampled approximately 5 years before starting antiretroviral therapy. These receptors were obtained from a man between 45 and 60 years old with HIV.

The chain is built from TRBV23-1 and TRBJ1-5, with 10 bases lining up with TRBD1. TRBV23-1 carries the ORF label, with uncertain function. The CDR3 extends over 15 amino acids. Germline trimming cut 7 bases from V and 7 bases from J; bases unmatched to any gene: 10. Here the CDR3 DNA reads TGCGCCAGCACAATATCGACAGGGGGCGGCCAGCCCCAGCATTTT. This translates into CASTISTGGGQPQHF.

The chain joins TRBV9 to TRBJ2-3; tentatively, D is TRBD1 or TRBD2 (6 bases each). The germline V gene has CDR1 SGDLS and CDR2 YYNGEE. This CDR3 comprises 16 residues. Trimming stripped 0 bases from V and 0 bases from J, with 11 bases between. In DNA, the CDR3 is TGTGCCAGCAGCGTAGTGTCGGGGGCTAGCACAGATACGCAGTATTTT. Protein: CASSVVSGASTDTQYF.

Here the CDR3 reads CASSLGGGTDTQYF. CDR3 nucleotide sequence: TGTGCCAGCAGCTTAGGGGGGGGCACAGATACGCAGTATTTT. The V call is TRBV5-6, the J call TRBJ2-3, with D maybe TRBD2 (7 bases). Trimming took off 2 bases at V and 1 base at J, with 8 bases between the two ends. Germline CDR1 is SGHDT and CDR2 is YYEEEE. The CDR3 runs to 14 residues.

The gene calls are TRBV18 and TRBJ2-7; D remains unclear. V lost 4 bases, J lost 3 bases, and 13 bases lay in between. CDR1 and CDR2 from the germline V gene are KGHSH and LQKENI. CDR3 length: 14 amino acids. CDR3 protein: CASSRTTFNYEQYF. CDR3 DNA: TGTGCCAGCTCACGAACGACGTTCAACTACGAGCAGTACTTC. Together with reference TRBV18 and TRBJ2-7, the CDR3 gives the full variable domain: NAGVMQNPRHLVRRRGQEARLRCSPMKGHSHVYWYRQLPEEGLKFMVYLQKENIIDESGMPKERFSAEFPKEGPSILRIQQVVRGDSAAYFCASSRTTFNYEQYFGPGTRLTVT.

The V and J genes are TRBV7-2 and TRBJ1-1, with D unresolved. The CDR3 extends over 14 amino acids. V lost 5 bases, J lost 0 bases, and 10 bases lay in between. In germline, CDR1 is SGHTA, CDR2 FQGNSA. The CDR3 DNA sequence: TGTGCCAGCAGCCCGACTGTCATGAACACTGAAGCTTTCTTT. Its translation is CASSPTVMNTEAFF.

The CDR3 bases are TGTGCCAGCAGCGTACTCGGAGGGAGAGGTTACAATGAGCAGTTCTTC. Protein: CASSVLGGRGYNEQFF. The V and J genes are TRBV9 and TRBJ2-1, with D possibly matching TRBD2 (6 bases). Trimming cost V 1 base and J 4 bases, with 15 bases left between them. The CDR3 runs to 16 residues. CDR1 and CDR2 from the germline V gene are SGDLS and YYNGEE. Complete variable domain (other parts from reference TRBV9 and TRBJ2-1): DSGVTQTPKHLITATGQRVTLRCSPRSGDLSVYWYQQSLDQGLQFLIQYYNGEERAKGNILERFSAQQFPDLHSELNLSSLELGDSALYFCASSVLGGRGYNEQFFGPGTRLTVL.

The chain joins TRBV7-2 to TRBJ2-7; D possibly corresponds to TRBD1 (6 bases). The CDR3 runs 12 residues. From germline, CDR1 is SGHTA and CDR2 FQGNSA. V dropped 2 bases and J dropped 6 bases, with 8 bases sitting between them. CDR3 coding DNA: TGTGCCAGCAGCTTACTACAGGGCGAGCAGTACTTC. The encoded protein is CASSLLQGEQYF.

The chain couples TRBV7-9 to TRBJ1-1; 9 bases are shared with TRBD1. The CDR3 runs to 14 residues. Per germline, CDR1 SEHNR and CDR2 FQNEAQ (reference sequence). V dropped 6 bases and J dropped 1; count of bases not matched to a gene: 3. The CDR3 DNA is TGTGCCAGCAGACTACAGGGGGCGAACACTGAAGCTTTCTTT. It is translated as CASRLQGANTEAFF.

V gene TRBV28 combines with J gene TRBJ2-2; the D gene is possibly TRBD2 (7 bases). Trimming took off 8 bases at V and 6 bases at J, with 19 bases between the two ends. From germline, CDR1 is MDHEN and CDR2 SYDVKM. The CDR3 extends over 15 amino acids. The CDR3 DNA is TGTGCCAGCCTAGAGGGGGGGGGCTTGGCCGGGGAGCTGTTTTTT. Residues: CASLEGGGLAGELFF.

The chain couples TRBV11-2 to TRBJ2-1; D might be TRBD1 (7 bases). Germline loops: CDR1 SGHAT, CDR2 FQNNGV. The length of the CDR3 is 15 residues. Trimming cost V 7 bases and J 3 bases, with 16 bases left between them. CDR3 loop: CASTRGVLGYNEQFF. In DNA, the CDR3 is TGTGCCAGCACCAGGGGGGTGTTGGGCTACAATGAGCAGTTCTTC.

The V gene is TRBV7-8, the J gene TRBJ2-7, with 9 bases identical to TRBD1. The CDR3 length is 14 residues. CDR1 is SGHVS, CDR2 FQNEAQ, per germline. V was clipped by 7 bases and J by 6 bases; unmatched bases: 10. In nucleotides, the CDR3 is TGTGCCAGCACCAAAGTCGAGACAGGGGGCGAGCAGTACTTC. This translates into CASTKVETGGEQYF.

The chain couples TRBV6-6 to TRBJ1-4; weak D call: TRBD1 (6 bases). Trimming pared 5 bases from V and 0 bases from J, leaving 10 bases between. The CDR3 length is 15 residues. Germline CDR1 is MNHNY and CDR2 is SVGAGI (reference sequence). The chain's CDR3 is CASSLQGATNEKLFF. For the CDR3, the DNA is TGTGCCAGCAGTCTACAGGGTGCAACTAATGAAAAACTGTTTTTT.

Notes on this clone: One end of the junction does not line up with germline, which may come from a read error. The gene calls are TRBV29-1 and TRBJ1-1; no reliable D call. The germline V gene encodes CDR1 SQVTM and CDR2 ANQGSEA. The CDR3 has 11 residues. As DNA, the CDR3 is TGCAGCGTTGCATTGACACTTGTGCCTCTCTTT. Amino acids: CSVALTLVPLF.

The CDR3 region is CASSLDLPGSYGYTF. The CDR3 bases are TGTGCCAGCAGCTTAGATCTCCCGGGAAGCTATGGCTACACCTTC. V is TRBV11-2 and J is TRBJ1-2; no definite D call. In germline, CDR1 is SGHAT, CDR2 FQNNGV. CDR3 length: 15 amino acids. Trimming removed 0 bases from V and 4 bases from J, with 12 bases in between. Drawing the rest from reference TRBV11-2 and TRBJ1-2, the complete variable domain is EAGVAQSPRYKIIEKRQSVAFWCNPISGHATLYWYQQILGQGPKLLIQFQNNGVVDDSQLPKDRFSAERLKGVDSTLKIQPAKLEDSAVYLCASSLDLPGSYGYTFGSGTRLTVV.

This sequence joins TRBV6-5 and TRBJ1-1; no clear D. Germline V gene data show CDR1 as MNHEY and CDR2 as SVGAGI. Trimming stripped 7 bases from V and 5 bases from J, with 8 bases between. The CDR3 extends over 11 amino acids. The CDR3 loop is CASTMGTEAFF. The CDR3 DNA sequence: TGTGCCAGCACTATGGGGACTGAAGCTTTCTTT.

The chain links TRBV10-3 to TRBJ1-6; TRBD1 might be the D (5 bases). CDR1 and CDR2 from the germline V gene are ENHRY and SYGVKD. The CDR3 has 14 amino acids. V lost 6 bases, J lost 5 bases, and 11 bases lay in between. CDR3 sequence (DNA): TGTGCCATCAGACCCGACAGAGATAATTCACCCCTCCACTTT. This codes for CAIRPDRDNSPLHF.

The CDR3 loop is CASSQEVRQGYEQYF. CDR3 bases: TGCGCCAGCAGCCAAGAGGTCAGGCAAGGGTACGAGCAGTACTTC. The V gene is TRBV4-3, the J gene TRBJ2-5; no clear D gene. The closer fit of TRBJ2-7 to the DNA end suggests the J call may be wrong. The CDR3 extends over 15 amino acids. CDR1 is LGHNA, CDR2 YSLEER, per germline.

The chain links TRBV6-1 to TRBJ2-3, with TRBD1 matching over 7 bases. Per germline, CDR1 MNHNS and CDR2 SASEGT. The CDR3 totals 16 residues. V dropped 1 base and J dropped 4; count of bases not matched to a gene: 8. The CDR3 nucleotides read TGTGCCAGCAGTGAAGGGGGCAGGGGGATATCAGATACGCAGTATTTT. This translates into CASSEGGRGISDTQYF.

The chain joins TRBV18 to TRBJ1-4, with no clear D. The germline V gene has CDR1 KGHSH and CDR2 LQKENI. V lost 6 bases and J lost 7, with 12 bases in between. The CDR3 runs 13 residues. The CDR3 DNA reads TGTGCCAGCTCTTTCCAGGAAACTGAAAAACTGTTTTTT. This gives the protein CASSFQETEKLFF. The full variable domain, rest sourced from reference TRBV18 and TRBJ1-4, is NAGVMQNPRHLVRRRGQEARLRCSPMKGHSHVYWYRQLPEEGLKFMVYLQKENIIDESGMPKERFSAEFPKEGPSILRIQQVVRGDSAAYFCASSFQETEKLFFGSGTQLSVL.

The chain recombines TRBV7-9 with TRBJ2-1; D gene ambiguous. Germline CDR1 is SEHNR and CDR2 is FQNEAQ (reference sequence). CDR3 length: 14 amino acids. Trimming cost V 2 bases and J 5 bases, with 10 bases left between them. The CDR3 DNA reads as TGTGCCAGCAGCTTATCTCTGGCAAACAATGAGCAGTTCTTC. It translates to CASSLSLANNEQFF.

This clone was seen only once. The chain recombines TRBV25-1 with TRBJ1-4, with D possibly being TRBD1 (6 bases). Germline V gene data show CDR1 as MGHDK and CDR2 as SYGVNS. With 4 bases removed from V and 8 bases from J, the gap between germline ends came to 17 bases. This CDR3 comprises 15 residues. This chain's CDR3 is CASSVLGTLEEKLFF. The CDR3 coding sequence is TGTGCCAGCAGTGTCCTTGGGACACTGGAGGAAAAACTGTTTTTT.

The chain carries TRBV7-9 and TRBJ1-6; a possible D gene is TRBD1 (5 bases). CDR1 and CDR2 from the germline V gene are SEHNR and FQNEAQ (reference sequence). V was clipped by 5 bases and J by 10 bases, with 18 bases between them. CDR3 length equals 15 residues. CDR3 loop: CASSVSLSGESPLHF. CDR3 in DNA: TGTGCCAGCAGCGTATCGTTGTCGGGGGAATCACCCCTCCACTTT.

The rearrangement joins TRBV27 to TRBJ2-3, with D maybe TRBD2 (5 bases). CDR1 and CDR2 (germline): MNHEY, SMNVEV (reference sequence). This CDR3 has 15 residues. V was cut by 0 bases and J by 3 bases, with 10 bases left in between. The CDR3 region is CASSLSVSGTDTQYF. CDR3 nucleotide sequence: TGTGCCAGCAGTTTATCTGTAAGCGGAACAGATACGCAGTATTTT.

This clone occurred once. J is TRBJ2-1 and V is TRBV29-1; TRBD2 aligns across 13 bases. The germline V gene has CDR1 SQVTM and CDR2 ANQGSEA. Losses at the gene ends were 4 bases for V and 8 bases for J; bases not matched to a gene: 5. This CDR3 spans 14 amino acids. CDR3 DNA: TGCAGCGTTGGACTAGCGGGGGGAAGCTATGAGCAGTTCTTC. Amino acid sequence: CSVGLAGGSYEQFF.